This TCR beta chain comes out of a study of blood T cell repertoires in COVID-19. TCRdb's table, derived via immunoSEQ multiplex PCR, lists solely in-frame clones and lacks some. Here the sample spans some 120,000 clones, about four fifths being singletons. This TCR was sampled from a woman aged 25 to 39 who had recovered from COVID-19. Sequenced input: peripheral blood.

CDR3 in DNA: TGTGCCAGCAGCTTACGACAGGGGCCCCCCTGGGGCTACACCTTC. Amino acids: CASSLRQGPPWGYTF. The chain combines TRBV7-2 with TRBJ1-2; 8 nucleotides match TRBD1. V trimming: 2 bases; J trimming: 8 bases; junction bases outside the gene matches: 10. This CDR3 has 15 residues. The V gene's germline CDR1 is SGHTA and CDR2 FQGNSA. Drawing the rest from reference TRBV7-2 and TRBJ1-2, the complete variable domain is GAGVSQSPSNKVTEKGKDVELRCDPISGHTALYWYRQSLGQGLEFLIYFQGNSAPDKSGLPSDRFSAERTGGSVSTLTIQRTQQEDSAVYLCASSLRQGPPWGYTFGSGTRLTVV.